This entry describes one T cell receptor beta chain. These data originate in a study of blood T cell repertoires in COVID-19. Overall study: Specimens from acute and convalescent COVID-19 originated in the United States, Italy and Spain. PBMCs, B-cell-depleted T cells, or T cells were the source of the cDNA or gDNA that made up the material.

Original data processing: Reference gene primer amplification in the assay estimated nucleated cell counts. Here immunoSEQ multiplex PCR was the method, and the copy in TCRdb shows in-frame clones only, minus some. The V and J calls and clone size are taken from that table; D and trimming were inferred from the DNA. The sample includes roughly 150,000 clones, over 75% seen only once; the top ten take 44%. Germline CDR1 reads SNHLY; CDR2 reads FYNNEI. V was cut by 8 bases and J by 8 bases, with 24 bases left in between. The CDR3 extends over 15 amino acids. The clonotype originates from a human donor in a cohort sampled during active COVID-19. The chain has TRBV2 and TRBJ1-2; D perhaps matches TRBD1 (6 bases). The sample taken for sequencing was peripheral blood. The CDR3 region is CASALDRPDAKGYTF. In DNA form, the CDR3 reads TGTGCCAGCGCCTTAGACAGGCCAGACGCGAAAGGCTACACCTTC.